These T cell receptor beta chains were read from a single sample in a study of blood T cell repertoires in COVID-19. Only in-frame clones appear in the TCRdb table, and some are missing; sequencing was by immunoSEQ multiplex PCR. Of some 250,000 clones listed, under 95% are singletons. Sequencing used PBMCs or T cells enriched from blood (not recorded which). These receptors were obtained from a woman between 35 and 50 years old with acute COVID-19. Both conserved end residues are part of each CDR3. The D gene is left open where the match is weak. The size field is filled for only some rows; it gives once, few, many or a size class.

j_call v_call clone_size d_call cdr3_aa cdr3_nt
TRBJ2-7 TRBV18 few NA CASSPPGHHFYEQYF TGTGCCAGCTCACCACCGGGACACCATTTCTACGAGCAGTACTTC
TRBJ1-3 TRBV19 few NA CASSPDGGSGNTIYF TGTGCCAGTAGTCCCGACGGAGGTTCTGGAAACACCATATATTTT
TRBJ2-7 TRBV7-2 NA TRBD2 CASSLVGAGGHEQYF TGTGCCAGCAGCTTAGTTGGAGCGGGAGGGCACGAGCAGTACTTC
TRBJ1-1 TRBV29-1 NA TRBD1 CSLGTGDTAFF TGCAGCCTGGGGACAGGGGATACGGCTTTCTTT
TRBJ1-1 TRBV12-3/TRBV12-4 NA NA CASSRNTEAFF TGTGCCAGTTCGCGCAACACTGAAGCTTTCTTT
TRBJ2-7 TRBV11-3 NA TRBD1 CASSLVQGGEQYF TGTGCCAGCAGCTTAGTACAGGGGGGTGAGCAGTACTTC
TRBJ1-2 TRBV6-2/TRBV6-3 once NA CASSAGTFGYTF TGTGCCAGCAGCGCCGGGACATTTGGCTACACCTTC
TRBJ1-2 TRBV7-9 NA NA CASSLSSGGYTF TGTGCCAGCAGCTTAAGCTCGGGGGGCTACACCTTC
TRBJ2-7 TRBV4-2 NA TRBD2 CASSPGTSGSLGAYEQYF TGTGCCAGCAGCCCCGGGACTAGCGGGAGCCTCGGGGCCTACGAGCAGTACTTC
TRBJ1-2 TRBV9 NA NA CASSVQGNYGYTF TGTGCCAGCAGCGTGCAGGGGAACTATGGCTACACCTTC
TRBJ1-6 TRBV28 NA TRBD1 CASFRDRGNSPLHF TGTGCCAGCTTCCGGGACAGGGGGAACTCACCCCTCCACTTT
TRBJ1-6 TRBV6-2/TRBV6-3 NA TRBD1 CASSYRGQGNSPLHF TGTGCCAGCAGTTACCGAGGACAGGGGAATTCACCCCTCCACTTT
TRBJ1-3 TRBV18 NA TRBD1 CASSPDRATSGNTIYF TGTGCCAGCTCACCGGACAGGGCAACCTCTGGAAACACCATATATTTT
TRBJ2-2 TRBV30 NA NA CAWSVVGRESNTGELFF TGTGCCTGGAGTGTAGTCGGGAGAGAATCTAACACCGGGGAGCTGTTTTTT
TRBJ2-3 TRBV9 NA NA CASSVTVGDPPDTQYF TGTGCCAGCAGCGTAACAGTCGGCGACCCGCCAGATACGCAGTATTTT
TRBJ2-3 TRBV6-5 NA TRBD2 CASSYGLALTDTQYF TGTGCCAGCAGTTACGGACTAGCCCTCACAGATACGCAGTATTTT
TRBJ2-7 TRBV12-3/TRBV12-4 NA TRBD1 CASSPRGPGEQYF TGTGCCAGCAGTCCAAGGGGGCCCGGCGAGCAGTACTTC
TRBJ2-5 TRBV28 NA TRBD2 CASSLRPGTSGGKETQYF TGTGCCAGCAGTTTGCGTCCCGGGACTAGCGGGGGGAAAGAGACCCAGTACTTC
TRBJ2-7 TRBV28 NA TRBD2 CASSLISPSGGMVLQYF TGTGCCAGCAGTTTAATTTCCCCTAGCGGGGGTATGGTTTTACAGTACTTC
TRBJ2-7 TRBV5-5 NA NA CASSFEAALRNEQYF TGTGCCAGCAGCTTCGAGGCCGCCCTCCGAAACGAGCAGTACTTC
TRBJ2-2 TRBV2 NA NA CASSVIADTGELFF TGTGCCAGCAGTGTCATAGCGGACACCGGGGAGCTGTTTTTT
TRBJ2-7 TRBV15 NA NA CATSRVQGSYEQYF TGTGCCACCAGCAGAGTTCAGGGATCCTACGAGCAGTACTTC
TRBJ1-2 TRBV11-3 NA TRBD1 CASSPDRVDYGYTF TGTGCCAGCAGCCCAGACAGGGTCGACTATGGCTACACCTTC
TRBJ1-6 TRBV7-2 NA NA CASSLDRVGNSPLHF TGTGCCAGCAGCTTAGACAGGGTTGGAAATTCACCCCTCCACTTT
TRBJ2-7 TRBV6-2/TRBV6-3 once TRBD2 CASSPPRTSGSYEQYF TGTGCCAGCAGTCCCCCCCGGACTAGCGGATCCTACGAGCAGTACTTC
TRBJ1-6 TRBV7-9 once NA CASSPRGISRNNSPLHF TGTGCCAGCAGCCCCCGAGGTATCTCGAGAAATAATTCACCCCTCCACTTT
TRBJ2-5 TRBV11-2 NA TRBD1 CASRPPGTVKETQYF TGTGCCAGCAGACCTCCAGGGACAGTAAAAGAGACCCAGTACTTC
TRBJ2-7 TRBV11-3 NA NA CASASSTYEQYF TGTGCCAGCGCTAGCAGCACCTACGAGCAGTACTTC
TRBJ2-5 TRBV3-1/TRBV3-2 NA NA CASSPRRRGSGETQYF TGTGCCAGCAGCCCCCGACGCAGGGGATCGGGGGAGACCCAGTACTTC
TRBJ2-2 TRBV19 NA NA CASSGAGTNTGELFF TGTGCCAGCTCAGGGGCAGGTACGAACACCGGGGAGCTGTTTTTT
TRBJ1-1 TRBV6-5 NA TRBD1 CASTWTGVTNTEAFF TGTGCCAGCACCTGGACAGGGGTTACGAACACTGAAGCTTTCTTT
TRBJ2-1 TRBV5-6 NA TRBD1 CASSGTLGTEQFF TGTGCCAGCAGCGGAACCTTAGGGACAGAACAGTTCTTC
TRBJ1-2 TRBV5-6 NA NA CASSLGTDYGYTF TGTGCCAGCAGCTTGGGGACAGATTATGGCTACACCTTC
TRBJ1-2 TRBV7-2 NA TRBD1 CASSLEGQGIMGYTF TGTGCCAGCAGCTTAGAGGGACAGGGTATTATGGGCTACACCTTC
TRBJ2-3 TRBV7-6 NA NA CASSLVGSTDTQYF TGTGCCAGCAGCTTAGTCGGGAGCACAGATACGCAGTATTTT
TRBJ2-2 TRBV7-9 NA NA CASSLAETTGELFF TGTGCCAGCAGCTTAGCGGAGACTACAGGGGAGCTGTTTTTT
TRBJ1-2 TRBV4-3 NA NA CASSQESLGGYYGYTF TGCGCCAGCAGCCAAGAGAGCCTGGGGGGTTACTATGGCTACACCTTC
TRBJ1-5 TRBV27 NA TRBD1 CASSYRGISNQPQHF TGTGCCAGCAGTTACAGGGGGATCAGCAATCAGCCCCAGCATTTT
TRBJ1-3 TRBV6-5 NA NA CASSYSLGRGNTIYF TGTGCCAGCAGTTACTCCCTGGGGAGAGGAAACACCATATATTTT
TRBJ1-1 TRBV6-5 NA NA CASSGNRASAFF TGTGCCAGCAGCGGAAACAGGGCTTCGGCTTTCTTT
TRBJ1-1 TRBV28 NA TRBD1 CASRIRDRGTEAFF TGTGCCAGCAGAATCCGGGACAGGGGCACTGAAGCTTTCTTT
TRBJ2-7 TRBV4-3 NA TRBD2 CASSQEREGPTEQYF TGCGCCAGCAGCCAGGAGCGGGAGGGACCGACCGAGCAGTACTTC
TRBJ1-6 TRBV29-1 NA TRBD1 CSVGDSRNSPLHF TGCAGCGTCGGGGACAGCCGTAATTCACCCCTCCACTTT
TRBJ2-7 TRBV5-4 NA NA CASSLAGSYEQYF TGTGCCAGCAGCTTGGCCGGGAGCTACGAGCAGTACTTC
TRBJ2-1 TRBV6-5 NA NA CASRPQTTYNEQFF TGTGCCAGCAGGCCTCAGACTACCTACAATGAGCAGTTCTTC
TRBJ2-3 TRBV7-9 NA NA CASSPQGDIAPDTQYF TGTGCCAGCAGCCCCCAGGGTGACATTGCCCCAGATACGCAGTATTTT
TRBJ2-7 TRBV30 NA NA CAWAGASSYEQYF TGTGCCTGGGCCGGAGCTAGCTCCTACGAGCAGTACTTC
TRBJ2-7 TRBV28 NA TRBD2 CASSPAGLATYEQYF TGTGCCAGCAGCCCAGCGGGACTAGCCACCTACGAGCAGTACTTC
TRBJ2-1 TRBV6-5 NA TRBD1 CASSSAGQGDNEQFF TGTGCCAGCAGTTCGGCGGGACAGGGAGACAATGAGCAGTTCTTC
TRBJ2-1 TRBV7-2 NA TRBD2 CASSLVLAVNEQFF TGTGCCAGCAGCTTAGTACTAGCGGTAAATGAGCAGTTCTTC
TRBJ1-1 TRBV5-1 NA NA CASSLSTLNTEAFF TGCGCCAGCAGCTTAAGCACTCTCAACACTGAAGCTTTCTTT
TRBJ2-3 TRBV19 NA NA CASSKGAEAADTQYF TGTGCCAGTAGTAAAGGGGCCGAGGCCGCAGATACGCAGTATTTT
TRBJ2-1 TRBV9 NA TRBD2 CASSNGLAGAGNEQFF TGTGCCAGCAGCAACGGACTAGCGGGAGCTGGGAATGAGCAGTTCTTC